The 8 T cell receptor beta chains in this list originate from one sample, sequenced in a study of cytomegalovirus exposure and HLA in healthy donors. The PCR had 60 Vbeta and 13 Jbeta primers. Using immunoSEQ multiplex PCR, the repertoire was profiled, and TCRdb retains in-frame clones only, with some absent. This table holds about 140,000 clones, 80% found once. Sequences were obtained from PBMCs. The origin of the receptors is a man between 35 and 55 years old in good health and CMV-seropositive.

This clone was recorded only once. The chain joins TRBV9 to TRBJ1-1; D is ambiguous. The CDR3 spans 13 residues. CDR1 and CDR2 (germline): SGDLS, YYNGEE. Trimming shortened V by 2 bases and J by 3 bases, and 8 bases separated the two germline ends. Here the CDR3 reads CASSVGGHTEAFF. The DNA for the CDR3 is TGTGCCAGCAGCGTTGGAGGGCACACTGAAGCTTTCTTT.

The gene calls are TRBV5-1 and TRBJ2-7; D possibly corresponds to TRBD2 (6 bases). Germline assignment: CDR1 SGHRS and CDR2 YFSETQ. The CDR3 has 16 residues. V was shortened by 0 bases and J by 0 bases, with 13 bases between the two germline ends. CDR3 sequence: CASSLAGTPVSYEQYF. The CDR3 DNA sequence: TGCGCCAGCAGCTTGGCCGGGACTCCCGTCTCCTACGAGCAGTACTTC.

CDR3 in DNA: TGTGCCAGCAGTGAAGCCTCCCCGAGGTGGGGAGGGGACACTGAAGCTTTCTTT. Translating gives CASSEASPRWGGDTEAFF. This rearrangement joins TRBV6-1 to TRBJ1-1, with D maybe TRBD1 (5 bases). Germline V CDR1 and CDR2: MNHNS, SASEGT. V lost 0 bases to trimming and J lost 3 bases, with 20 bases between them. The CDR3 has 18 residues.

The V gene is TRBV5-1, the J gene TRBJ2-3; no firm D call. The germline gives CDR1 SGHRS, CDR2 YFSETQ. V was cut by 4 bases and J by 0 bases, with 6 bases left in between. This CDR3 has 13 residues. CDR3 DNA: TGCGCCAGCAGCCCCTTGAGCACAGATACGCAGTATTTT. It is translated as CASSPLSTDTQYF.

The rearrangement links TRBV5-1 to TRBJ2-5; 13 positions agree with TRBD2. V was clipped by 0 bases and J by 5 bases; unmatched bases: 7. This CDR3 spans 17 amino acids. Germline CDR1 SGHRS, CDR2 YFSETQ. The CDR3 DNA sequence: TGCGCCAGCAGCTTGGTCCCCGGACTAGCGGGGGAGGAGACCCAGTACTTC. It codes for CASSLVPGLAGEETQYF.

Written as DNA, the CDR3 is TGCGCCAGCAACCCGGCGGCGGTGCCGAACACTGAAGCTTTCTTT. Protein: CASNPAAVPNTEAFF. The chain carries TRBV5-1 and TRBJ1-1; D call uncertain. Trimming left V 6 bases short and J 1 base short, with 16 bases between. The CDR3 covers 15 residues. Germline V gene sequence: CDR1 SGHRS, CDR2 YFSETQ.

In its sample, this clone was seen a few times. The chain is built from TRBV6-6 and TRBJ1-1; 11 bases fit TRBD1. The CDR3 extends over 15 amino acids. CDR1 MNHNY and CDR2 SVGAGI come from the germline V gene (reference sequence). Trimming removed 3 bases from V and 3 bases from J; junction bases left unmatched: 3. CDR3 amino acids: CASSYRDRGDTEAFF. CDR3 bases: TGTGCCAGCAGTTATAGGGACAGGGGGGACACTGAAGCTTTCTTT.

The CDR3 nucleotides are TGTGCCAGCAGCCAAGTTACAGGGGGCGCGGACTATGGCTACACCTTC. This translates into CASSQVTGGADYGYTF. The rearrangement joins TRBV4-2 to TRBJ1-2; 9 positions agree with TRBD1. Germline V gene sequence: CDR1 LGHNA, CDR2 YNFKEQ. The CDR3 runs 16 residues. With V trimmed by 1 base and J by 3 bases, 6 bases remained unmatched.